This T cell receptor (beta chain) came from a study of identical twins. Regarding the study as a whole: Reduced insertions were recorded for abundant cord blood beta clonotypes, with no such pattern in memory repertoires. Interpretation of the results relied on cross-sectional statistical analysis and not on following the same donors.

With regard to this clonotype: Its antigen is as yet unknown.

TCRdb analysed the 5' RACE reads with MiXCR anew, one entry per CDR3 protein. Of 450,000 to 500,000 distinct CDR3 sequences listed, roughly 13% are singletons. This CDR3 has 15 residues. Germline values: CDR1 SGHTA, CDR2 FQGNSA. The V and J ends lost 5 bases and 0 bases respectively, with 12 bases between them. The data were also submitted as part of a second study, on yellow fever vaccine responses in identical twins. That paper notes: Convergence reportedly seemed to mark part of the twins' vaccine T cell response, with personalization marking the rest.

The source material was CD4+ T cells sorted from blood. The receptor was derived from a young woman in good health. The rearrangement links TRBV7-2 to TRBJ2-3, with D possibly TRBD2 on 5 matching bases. Here the CDR3 DNA reads TGTGCCAGCAGCCGATTGGGCGGGAGCACAGATACGCAGTATTTT. Translation gives CASSRLGGSTDTQYF.